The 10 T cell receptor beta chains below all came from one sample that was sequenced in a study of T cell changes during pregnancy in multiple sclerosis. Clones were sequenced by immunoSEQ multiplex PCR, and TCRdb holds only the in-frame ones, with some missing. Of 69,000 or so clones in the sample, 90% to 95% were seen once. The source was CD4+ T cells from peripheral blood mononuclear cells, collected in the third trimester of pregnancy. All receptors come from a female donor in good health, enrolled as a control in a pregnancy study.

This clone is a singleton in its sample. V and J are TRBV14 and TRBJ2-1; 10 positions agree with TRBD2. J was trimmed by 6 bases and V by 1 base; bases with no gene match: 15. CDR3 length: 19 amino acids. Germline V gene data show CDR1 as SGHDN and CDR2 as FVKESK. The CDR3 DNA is TGTGCCAGCAGCCAAGGGGGGGAGGTAGCGGGGGGAGCCCGCAATGAGCAGTTCTTC. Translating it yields CASSQGGEVAGGARNEQFF.

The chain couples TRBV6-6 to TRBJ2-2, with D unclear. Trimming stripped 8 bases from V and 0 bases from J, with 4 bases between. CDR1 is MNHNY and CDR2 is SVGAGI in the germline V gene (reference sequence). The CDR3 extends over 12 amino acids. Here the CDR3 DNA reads TGTGCCAGCTGCGCGAACACCGGGGAGCTGTTTTTT. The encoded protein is CASCANTGELFF.

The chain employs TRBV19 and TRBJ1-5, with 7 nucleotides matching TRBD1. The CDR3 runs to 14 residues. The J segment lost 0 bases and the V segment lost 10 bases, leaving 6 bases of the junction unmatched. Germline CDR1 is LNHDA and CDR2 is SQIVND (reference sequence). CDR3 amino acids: CATRQGYSNQPQHF. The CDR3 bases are TGTGCCACCCGACAGGGATATAGCAATCAGCCCCAGCATTTT.

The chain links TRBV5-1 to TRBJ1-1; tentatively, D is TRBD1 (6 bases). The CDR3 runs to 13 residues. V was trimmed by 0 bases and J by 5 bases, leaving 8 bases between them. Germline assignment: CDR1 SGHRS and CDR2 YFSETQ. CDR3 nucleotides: TGCGCCAGCAGCTTGGACAGGGTGACTGAAGCTTTCTTT. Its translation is CASSLDRVTEAFF.

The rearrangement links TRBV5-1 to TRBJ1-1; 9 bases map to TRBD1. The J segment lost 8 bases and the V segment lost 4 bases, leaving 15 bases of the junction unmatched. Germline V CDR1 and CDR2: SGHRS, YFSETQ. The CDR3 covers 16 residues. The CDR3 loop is CASSPGTGNPKTEAFF. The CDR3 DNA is TGCGCCAGCAGCCCCGGGACAGGGAATCCGAAGACCGAAGCTTTCTTT.

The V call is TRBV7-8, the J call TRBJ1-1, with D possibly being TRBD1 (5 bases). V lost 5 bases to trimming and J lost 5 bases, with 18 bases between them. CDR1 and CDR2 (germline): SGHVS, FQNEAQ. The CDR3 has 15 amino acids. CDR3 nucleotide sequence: TGTGCCAGCAGCCACCGAGATGGGGGAGGGACTGAAGCTTTCTTT. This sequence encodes CASSHRDGGGTEAFF.

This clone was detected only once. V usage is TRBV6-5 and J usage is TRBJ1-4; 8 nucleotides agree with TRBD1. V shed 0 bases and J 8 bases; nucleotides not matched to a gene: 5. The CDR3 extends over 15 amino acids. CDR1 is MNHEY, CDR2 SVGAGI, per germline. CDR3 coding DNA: TGTGCCAGCAGTTACTCGAAGACAGGGGTCGAAAAACTGTTTTTT. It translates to CASSYSKTGVEKLFF.

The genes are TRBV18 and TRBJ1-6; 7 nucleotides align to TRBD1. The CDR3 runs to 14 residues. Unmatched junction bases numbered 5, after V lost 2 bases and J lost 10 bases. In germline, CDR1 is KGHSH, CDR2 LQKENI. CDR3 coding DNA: TGTGCCAGCTCACCATCTACAGGGGACTCACCCCTCCACTTT. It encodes CASSPSTGDSPLHF.

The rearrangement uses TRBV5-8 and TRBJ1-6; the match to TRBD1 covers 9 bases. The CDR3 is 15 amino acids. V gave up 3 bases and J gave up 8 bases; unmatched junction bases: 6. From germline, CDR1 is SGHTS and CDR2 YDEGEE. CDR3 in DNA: TGTGCCAGCAGCTGGGGGGGACAGGGTGATTCACCCCTCCACTTT. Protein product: CASSWGGQGDSPLHF. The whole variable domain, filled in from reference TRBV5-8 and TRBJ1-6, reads EAGVTQSPTHLIKTRGQQATLRCSPISGHTSVYWYQQALGLGLQFLLWYDEGEERNRGNFPPRFSGRQFPNYSSELNVNALELEDSALYLCASSWGGQGDSPLHFGNGTRLTVT.

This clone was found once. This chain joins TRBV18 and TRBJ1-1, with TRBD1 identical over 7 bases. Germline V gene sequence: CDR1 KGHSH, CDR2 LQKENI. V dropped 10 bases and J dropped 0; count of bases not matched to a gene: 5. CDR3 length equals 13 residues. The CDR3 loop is CATGGQLNTEAFF. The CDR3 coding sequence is TGTGCCACCGGGGGACAGTTGAACACTGAAGCTTTCTTT.